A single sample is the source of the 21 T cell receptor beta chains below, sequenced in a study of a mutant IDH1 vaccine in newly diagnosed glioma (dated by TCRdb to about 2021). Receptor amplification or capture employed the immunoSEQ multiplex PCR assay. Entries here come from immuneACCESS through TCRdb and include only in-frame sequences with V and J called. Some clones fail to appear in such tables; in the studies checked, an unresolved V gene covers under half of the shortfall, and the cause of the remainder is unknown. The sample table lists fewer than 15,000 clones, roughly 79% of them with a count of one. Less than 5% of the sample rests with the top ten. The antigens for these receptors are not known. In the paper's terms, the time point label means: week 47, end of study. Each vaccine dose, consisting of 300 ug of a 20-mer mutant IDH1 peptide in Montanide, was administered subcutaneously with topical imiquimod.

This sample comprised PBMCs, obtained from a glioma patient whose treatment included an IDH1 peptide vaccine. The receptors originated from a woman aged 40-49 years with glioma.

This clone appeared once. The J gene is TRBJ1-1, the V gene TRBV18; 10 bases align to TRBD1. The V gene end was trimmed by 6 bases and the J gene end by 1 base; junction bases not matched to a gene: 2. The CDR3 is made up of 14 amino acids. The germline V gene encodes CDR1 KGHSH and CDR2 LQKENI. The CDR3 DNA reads TGTGCCAGCTCGGGACAGGGGAGGAACACTGAAGCTTTCTTT. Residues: CASSGQGRNTEAFF.

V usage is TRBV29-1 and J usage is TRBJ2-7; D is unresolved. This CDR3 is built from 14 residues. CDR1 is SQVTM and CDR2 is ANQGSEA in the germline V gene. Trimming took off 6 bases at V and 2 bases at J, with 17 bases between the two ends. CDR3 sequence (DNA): TGCAGCGTCCCCCGGGCCTCGCCCCCCTACGAGCAGTACTTC. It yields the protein CSVPRASPPYEQYF.

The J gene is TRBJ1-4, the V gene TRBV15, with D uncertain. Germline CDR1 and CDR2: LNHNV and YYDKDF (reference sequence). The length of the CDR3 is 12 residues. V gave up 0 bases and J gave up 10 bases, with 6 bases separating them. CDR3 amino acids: CATSREPVKLFF. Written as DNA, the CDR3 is TGTGCCACCAGCAGAGAACCGGTAAAACTGTTTTTT.

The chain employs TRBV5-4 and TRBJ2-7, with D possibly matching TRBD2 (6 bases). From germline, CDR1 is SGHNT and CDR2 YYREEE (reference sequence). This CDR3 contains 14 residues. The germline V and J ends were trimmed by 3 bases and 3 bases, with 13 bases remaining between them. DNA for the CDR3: TGTGCCAGCAGCTCGCGGGGTGGTAACTACGAGCAGTACTTC. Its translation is CASSSRGGNYEQYF.

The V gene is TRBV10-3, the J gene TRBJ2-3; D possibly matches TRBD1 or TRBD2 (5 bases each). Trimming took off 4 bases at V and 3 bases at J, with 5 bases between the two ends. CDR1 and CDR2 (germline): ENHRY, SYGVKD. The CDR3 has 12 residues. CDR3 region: CAISGGTDTQYF. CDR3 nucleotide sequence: TGTGCCATCAGTGGGGGGACAGATACGCAGTATTTT.

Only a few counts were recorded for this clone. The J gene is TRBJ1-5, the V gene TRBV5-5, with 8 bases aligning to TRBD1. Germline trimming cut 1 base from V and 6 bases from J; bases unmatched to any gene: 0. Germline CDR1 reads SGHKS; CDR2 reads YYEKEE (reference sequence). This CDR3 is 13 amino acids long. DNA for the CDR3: TGTGCCAGCAGCTTGACAGGGGGTCAGCCCCAGCATTTT. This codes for CASSLTGGQPQHF.

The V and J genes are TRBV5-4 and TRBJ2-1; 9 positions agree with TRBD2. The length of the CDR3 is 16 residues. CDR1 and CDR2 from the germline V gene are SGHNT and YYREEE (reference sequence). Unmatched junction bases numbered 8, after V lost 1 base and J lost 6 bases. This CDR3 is CASSLSRRGGFNEQFF. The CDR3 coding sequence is TGTGCCAGCAGCTTGTCTCGGCGGGGGGGCTTCAATGAGCAGTTCTTC.

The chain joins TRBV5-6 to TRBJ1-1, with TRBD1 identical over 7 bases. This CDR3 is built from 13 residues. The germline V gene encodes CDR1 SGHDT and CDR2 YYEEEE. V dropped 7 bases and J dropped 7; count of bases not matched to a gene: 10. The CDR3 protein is CASVKGTVLEAFF. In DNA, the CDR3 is TGTGCCAGCGTAAAAGGGACAGTTCTTGAAGCTTTCTTT.

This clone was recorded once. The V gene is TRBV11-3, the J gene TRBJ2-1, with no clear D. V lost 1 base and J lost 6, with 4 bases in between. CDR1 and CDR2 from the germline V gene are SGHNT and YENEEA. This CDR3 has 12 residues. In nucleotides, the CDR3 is TGTGCCAGCAGCTTAGTCAGCAATGAGCAGTTCTTC. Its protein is CASSLVSNEQFF.

CDR3: CASSVGGGNQPQHF. Here the CDR3 DNA reads TGTGCCAGCAGCGTAGGAGGGGGAAATCAGCCCCAGCATTTT. The chain combines TRBV9 with TRBJ1-5; D may be TRBD1 (6 bases). V shed 0 bases and J shed 4 bases, with 8 bases lying between them. This CDR3 comprises 14 residues. The germline V gene has CDR1 SGDLS and CDR2 YYNGEE.

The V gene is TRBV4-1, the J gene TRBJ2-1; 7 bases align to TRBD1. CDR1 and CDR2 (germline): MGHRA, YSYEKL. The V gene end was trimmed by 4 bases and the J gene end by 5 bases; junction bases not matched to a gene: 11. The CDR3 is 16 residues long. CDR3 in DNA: TGCGCCAGCAGCCGAACGGGACGTACAGGGGACAATGAGCAGTTCTTC. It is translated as CASSRTGRTGDNEQFF.

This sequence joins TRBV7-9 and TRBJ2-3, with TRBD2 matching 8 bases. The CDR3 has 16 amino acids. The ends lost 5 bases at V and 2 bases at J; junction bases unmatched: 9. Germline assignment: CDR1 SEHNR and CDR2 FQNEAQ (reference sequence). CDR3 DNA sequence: TGTGCCAGCAGCATCCGGGGGACTAGTATCACAGATACGCAGTATTTT. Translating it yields CASSIRGTSITDTQYF. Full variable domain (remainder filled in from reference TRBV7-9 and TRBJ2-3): DTGVSQNPRHKITKRGQNVTFRCDPISEHNRLYWYRQTLGQGPEFLTYFQNEAQLEKSRLLSDRFSAERPKGSFSTLEIQRTEQGDSAMYLCASSIRGTSITDTQYFGPGTRLTVL.

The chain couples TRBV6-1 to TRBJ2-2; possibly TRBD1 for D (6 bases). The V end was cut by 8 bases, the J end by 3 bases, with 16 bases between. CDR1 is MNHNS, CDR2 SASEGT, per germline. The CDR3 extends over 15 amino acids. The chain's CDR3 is CASFPGTTHTGELFF. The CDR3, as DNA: TGTGCCAGCTTTCCTGGGACAACGCACACCGGGGAGCTGTTTTTT.

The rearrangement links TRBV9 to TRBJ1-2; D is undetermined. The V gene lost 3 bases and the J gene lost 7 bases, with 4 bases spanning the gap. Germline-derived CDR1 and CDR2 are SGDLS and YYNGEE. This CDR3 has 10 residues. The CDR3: CASSGGGYTF. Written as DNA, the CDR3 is TGTGCCAGCAGCGGTGGTGGCTACACCTTC. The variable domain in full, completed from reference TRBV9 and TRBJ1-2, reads DSGVTQTPKHLITATGQRVTLRCSPRSGDLSVYWYQQSLDQGLQFLIQYYNGEERAKGNILERFSAQQFPDLHSELNLSSLELGDSALYFCASSGGGYTFGSGTRLTVV.

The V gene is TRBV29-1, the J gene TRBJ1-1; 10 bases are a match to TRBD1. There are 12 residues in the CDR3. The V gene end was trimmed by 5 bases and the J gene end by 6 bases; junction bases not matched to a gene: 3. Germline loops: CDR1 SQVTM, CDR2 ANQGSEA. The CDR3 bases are TGCAGCGTTACCGGGACAGGGGCTGAAGCTTTCTTT. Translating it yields CSVTGTGAEAFF.

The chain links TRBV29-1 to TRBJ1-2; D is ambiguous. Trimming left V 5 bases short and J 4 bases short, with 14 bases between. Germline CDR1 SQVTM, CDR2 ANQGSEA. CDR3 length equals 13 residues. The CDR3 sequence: CSVPSGTVYGYTF. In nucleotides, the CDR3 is TGCAGCGTTCCCTCCGGCACGGTCTATGGCTACACCTTC. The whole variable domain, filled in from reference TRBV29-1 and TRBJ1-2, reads SAVISQKPSRDICQRGTSLTIQCQVDSQVTMMFWYRQQPGQSLTLIATANQGSEATYESGFVIDKFPISRPNLTFSTLTVSNMSPEDSSIYLCSVPSGTVYGYTFGSGTRLTVV.

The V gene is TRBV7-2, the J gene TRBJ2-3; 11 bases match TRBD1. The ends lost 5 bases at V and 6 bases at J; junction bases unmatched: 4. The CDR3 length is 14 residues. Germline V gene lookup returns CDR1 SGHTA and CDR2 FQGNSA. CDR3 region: CASSPGTGGDTQYF. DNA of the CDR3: TGTGCCAGCAGCCCCGGGACAGGGGGGGATACGCAGTATTTT.

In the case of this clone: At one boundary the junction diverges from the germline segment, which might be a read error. Here the CDR3 DNA reads TGTGCCAGCAAAAGGGACTCCGGGACGAGCTTC. This codes for CASKRDSGTSF. This chain uses TRBV9 with TRBJ1-2, with TRBD1 as a possible D gene (5 bases). The germline gives CDR1 SGDLS, CDR2 YYNGEE. The CDR3 is made up of 11 amino acids.

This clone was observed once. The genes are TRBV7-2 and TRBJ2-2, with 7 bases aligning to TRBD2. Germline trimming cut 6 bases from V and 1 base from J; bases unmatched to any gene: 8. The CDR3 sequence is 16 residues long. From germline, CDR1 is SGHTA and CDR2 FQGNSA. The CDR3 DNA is TGTGCCAGCAGACCGAGGAGCGGGGAGAACACCGGGGAGCTGTTTTTT. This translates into CASRPRSGENTGELFF.

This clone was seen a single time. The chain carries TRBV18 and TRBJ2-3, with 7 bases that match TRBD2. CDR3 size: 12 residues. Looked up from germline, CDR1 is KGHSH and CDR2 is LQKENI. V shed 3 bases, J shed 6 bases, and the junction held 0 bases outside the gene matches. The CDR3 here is CASSPGGDTQYF. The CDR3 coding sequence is TGTGCCAGCTCACCGGGGGGGGATACGCAGTATTTT.

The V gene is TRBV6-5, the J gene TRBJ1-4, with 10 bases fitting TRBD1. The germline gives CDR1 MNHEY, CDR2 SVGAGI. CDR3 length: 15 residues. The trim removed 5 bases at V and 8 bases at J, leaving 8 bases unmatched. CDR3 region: CASSTTGGAREKLFF. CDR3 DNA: TGTGCCAGCAGTACGACAGGGGGCGCCCGGGAAAAACTGTTTTTT.